This T cell receptor (beta chain) emerged from a study of T cell responses to AZD1222 COVID-19 vaccine. Turning to the study itself: The study pooled second doses at about 4 or about 12 weeks.

Study findings and constraints: The study sampled repertoires only after the peak T cell response. Vaccine-related CD4 TCRs covered spike, predominating at 160-218 and 743-854. The study identified only a handful of AZD1222 recipients as seropositive at baseline.

Repertoires were generated with immunoSEQ multiplex PCR, while TCRdb's copy carries only in-frame clones and drops some. This table holds 150,000 or so clones, around 90% found once. In regard to this clone: Its antigen is still unknown. The junction differs from germline at one of its ends, possibly a read error.

This CDR3 spans 11 amino acids. Per the germline V gene, CDR1 is KGHSH and CDR2 is LQKENI. This clonotype was sampled from an adult in good health. The input for sequencing was peripheral blood, taken on day 0 of AZD1222 vaccination. V and J are TRBV18 and TRBJ2-5; D call uncertain. The CDR3 DNA sequence: TGTGCCAGCTCACCACAAGAGGCCCAGTACTTC. This encodes CASSPQEAQYF.